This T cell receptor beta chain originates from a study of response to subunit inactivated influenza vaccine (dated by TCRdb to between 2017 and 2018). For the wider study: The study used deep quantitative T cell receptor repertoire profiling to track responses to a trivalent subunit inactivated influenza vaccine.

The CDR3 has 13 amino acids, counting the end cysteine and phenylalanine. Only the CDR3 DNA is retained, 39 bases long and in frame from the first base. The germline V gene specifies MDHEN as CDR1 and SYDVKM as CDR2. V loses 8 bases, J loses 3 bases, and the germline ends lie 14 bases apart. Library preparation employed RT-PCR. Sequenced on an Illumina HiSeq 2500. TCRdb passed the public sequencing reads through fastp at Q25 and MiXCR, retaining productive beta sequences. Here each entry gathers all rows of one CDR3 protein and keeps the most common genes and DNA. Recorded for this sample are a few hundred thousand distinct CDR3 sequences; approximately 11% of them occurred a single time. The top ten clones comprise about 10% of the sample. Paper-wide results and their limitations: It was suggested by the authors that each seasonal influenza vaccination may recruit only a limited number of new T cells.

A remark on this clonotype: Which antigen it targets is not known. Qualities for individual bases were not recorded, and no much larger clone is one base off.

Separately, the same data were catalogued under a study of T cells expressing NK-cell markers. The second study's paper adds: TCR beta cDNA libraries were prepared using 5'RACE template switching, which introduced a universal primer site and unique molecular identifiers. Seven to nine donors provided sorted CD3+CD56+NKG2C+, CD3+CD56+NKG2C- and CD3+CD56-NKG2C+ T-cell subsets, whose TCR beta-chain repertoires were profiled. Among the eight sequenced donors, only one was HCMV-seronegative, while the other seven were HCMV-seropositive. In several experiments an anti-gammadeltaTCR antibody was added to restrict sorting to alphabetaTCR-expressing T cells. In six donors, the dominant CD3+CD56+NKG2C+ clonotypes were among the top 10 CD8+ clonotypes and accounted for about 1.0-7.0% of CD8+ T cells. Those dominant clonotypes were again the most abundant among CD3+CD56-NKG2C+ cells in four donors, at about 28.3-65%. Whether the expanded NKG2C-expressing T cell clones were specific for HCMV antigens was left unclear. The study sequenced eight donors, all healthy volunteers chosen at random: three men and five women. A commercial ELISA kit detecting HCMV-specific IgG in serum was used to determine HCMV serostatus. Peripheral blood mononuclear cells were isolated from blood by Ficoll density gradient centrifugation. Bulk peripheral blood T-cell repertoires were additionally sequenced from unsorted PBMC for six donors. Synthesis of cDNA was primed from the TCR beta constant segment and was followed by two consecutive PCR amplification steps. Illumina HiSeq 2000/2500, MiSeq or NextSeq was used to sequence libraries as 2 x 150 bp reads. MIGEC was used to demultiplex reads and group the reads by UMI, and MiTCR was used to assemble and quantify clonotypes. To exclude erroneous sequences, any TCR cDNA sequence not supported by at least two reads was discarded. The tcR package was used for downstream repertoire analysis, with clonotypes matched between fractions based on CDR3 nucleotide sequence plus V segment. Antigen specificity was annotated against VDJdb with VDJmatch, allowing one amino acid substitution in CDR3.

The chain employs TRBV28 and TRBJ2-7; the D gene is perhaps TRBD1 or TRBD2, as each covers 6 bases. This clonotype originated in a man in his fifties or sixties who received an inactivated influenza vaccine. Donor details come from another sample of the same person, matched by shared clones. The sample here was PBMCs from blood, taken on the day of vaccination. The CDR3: CASAGHQYYEQYF. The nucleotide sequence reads TGTGCCAGCGCGGGACACCAATACTACGAGCAGTACTTC.